The 21 T cell receptor beta chains below all came from one sample that was sequenced in a study of T cell responses to AZD1222 COVID-19 vaccine. Assay: immunoSEQ multiplex PCR; the TCRdb copy retains only in-frame clones and omits some. The table includes some 130,000 clones, over 75% detected once. Here the sequenced sample was peripheral blood, taken on day 0 of AZD1222 vaccination. The receptors were gathered from an adult in good health.

The chain is built from TRBV5-1 and TRBJ2-5; tentatively, D is TRBD1 or TRBD2 (5 bases each). V dropped 4 bases and J dropped 1 base, with 14 bases sitting between them. The CDR3 loop spans 15 amino acids. Germline V lookup: CDR1 SGHRS, CDR2 YFSETQ. CDR3 protein: CASSRTGAFQETQYF. In DNA, the CDR3 is TGCGCCAGCAGCCGTACCGGGGCTTTCCAAGAGACCCAGTACTTC.

The table lists this clone with a count of one. The chain carries TRBV30 and TRBJ1-1; possibly TRBD1 for D (5 bases). The CDR3 sequence is 14 residues long. The V gene's germline CDR1 is GTSNPN and CDR2 SVGIG (reference sequence). Trimming took 3 bases from V and 5 from J, leaving 16 bases between them. The CDR3 DNA follows: TGTGCCTGGAGGCTGGGCGCGGGGGGAACTGAAGCTTTCTTT. Its translation is CAWRLGAGGTEAFF.

The chain uses TRBV9 and TRBJ1-3, with TRBD1 as a possible D gene (6 bases). Between the trimmed V and J ends, which lost 3 bases and 0 bases, there was a span of 10 bases. Germline V gene data show CDR1 as SGDLS and CDR2 as YYNGEE. There are 15 residues in the CDR3. The CDR3 nucleotides read TGTGCCAGCAGCGCGGGGACATCCTCTGGAAACACCATATATTTT. This gives the protein CASSAGTSSGNTIYF. Variable domain in full (rest from reference TRBV9 and TRBJ1-3): DSGVTQTPKHLITATGQRVTLRCSPRSGDLSVYWYQQSLDQGLQFLIQYYNGEERAKGNILERFSAQQFPDLHSELNLSSLELGDSALYFCASSAGTSSGNTIYFGEGSWLTVV.

V is TRBV28 and J is TRBJ1-2; 10 nucleotides align to TRBD1. Germline V lookup: CDR1 MDHEN, CDR2 SYDVKM. Germline trimming cut 8 bases from V and 4 bases from J; bases unmatched to any gene: 1. The CDR3 runs 12 residues. This CDR3 is CASRTGGYGYTF. For the CDR3, the DNA is TGTGCCAGCCGGACAGGGGGCTATGGCTACACCTTC.

The rearrangement links TRBV12-3 or TRBV12-4 to TRBJ2-1, with D perhaps matching TRBD1 or TRBD2 (5 bases each). V shed 8 bases and J shed 13 bases, with 18 bases lying between them. This CDR3 contains 12 residues. The CDR3 loop reads CASGFEGRNQFF. The CDR3 DNA sequence: TGTGCCAGCGGCTTCGAGGGGCGAAACCAGTTCTTC.

J is TRBJ1-2 and V is TRBV10-2; D not certain. V was clipped by 3 bases and J by 2 bases, with 7 bases between them. The CDR3 totals 13 residues. CDR1 is WSHSY, CDR2 SAAADI, per germline. The CDR3 sequence: CASSDMSNYGYTF. CDR3 nucleotide sequence: TGCGCCAGCAGTGACATGAGCAACTATGGCTACACCTTC.

The J gene is TRBJ1-3, the V gene TRBV19; 8 positions match TRBD1. J gave up 7 bases and V 7 bases, and 12 bases lay outside the gene matches. CDR3 size: 15 residues. CDR1 is LNHDA, CDR2 SQIVND, per germline (reference sequence). This CDR3 reads CASIRGQARPNTIYF. The CDR3 coding sequence is TGTGCCAGTATAAGGGGACAGGCCCGCCCGAACACCATATATTTT.

This chain connects TRBV5-4 to TRBJ2-7; no clear D gene. The germline gives CDR1 SGHNT, CDR2 YYREEE (reference sequence). Trimming took 0 bases from V and 0 from J, leaving 7 bases between them. The CDR3 loop spans 14 amino acids. CDR3: CASSLVGSSYEQYF. DNA for the CDR3: TGTGCCAGCAGCTTGGTGGGCTCCTCCTACGAGCAGTACTTC.

V gene TRBV19 combines with J gene TRBJ2-1; 8 nucleotides line up with TRBD2. Germline CDR1 and CDR2: LNHDA and SQIVND (reference sequence). The CDR3 consists of 15 residues. The J segment lost 3 bases and the V segment lost 5 bases, leaving 6 bases of the junction unmatched. The CDR3 DNA reads TGTGCCAGTAGTCCACTAGCGGCTGGCTACAATGAGCAGTTCTTC. This translates into CASSPLAAGYNEQFF. Full variable domain (remainder filled in from reference TRBV19 and TRBJ2-1): DGGITQSPKYLFRKEGQNVTLSCEQNLNHDAMYWYRQDPGQGLRLIYYSQIVNDFQKGDIAEGYSVSREKKESFPLTVTSAQKNPTAFYLCASSPLAAGYNEQFFGPGTRLTVL.

This sequence joins TRBV24-1 and TRBJ1-2, with 7 bases that match TRBD1. The CDR3 is 13 residues long. CDR1 is KGHDR and CDR2 is SFDVKD in the germline V gene. V lost 4 bases and J lost 5; bases outside the gene matches: 3. The CDR3 DNA follows: TGTGCCACCAGTGAACTGACAGGGTATGGCTACACCTTC. As protein: CATSELTGYGYTF.

This sequence joins TRBV9 and TRBJ2-2, with 8 bases fitting TRBD1. J was trimmed by 4 bases and V by 0 bases; bases with no gene match: 14. CDR1 and CDR2 from the germline V gene are SGDLS and YYNGEE. This CDR3 has 19 amino acids. CDR3 loop: CASSVEPQGLGTGTGELFF. As DNA, the CDR3 is TGTGCCAGCAGCGTAGAACCCCAAGGTCTTGGGACAGGCACCGGGGAGCTGTTTTTT.

V and J are TRBV6-5 and TRBJ1-5; D is undetermined. V lost 6 bases, J lost 4 bases, and 13 bases lay in between. The CDR3 spans 14 residues. Germline CDR1 reads MNHEY; CDR2 reads SVGAGI. CDR3 in amino acids: CASSRQHGNQPQHF. The CDR3 DNA reads as TGTGCCAGCAGCCGCCAACATGGAAATCAGCCCCAGCATTTT.

This clone came up a few times. The V gene is TRBV7-2, the J gene TRBJ2-2; no definite D call. Trimming left V 2 bases short and J 1 base short, with 8 bases between. This CDR3 is built from 15 residues. Germline values: CDR1 SGHTA, CDR2 FQGNSA. As DNA, the CDR3 is TGTGCCAGCAGCTTATCATGGGGGAACACCGGGGAGCTGTTTTTT. Protein product: CASSLSWGNTGELFF.

The rearrangement links TRBV10-1 to TRBJ1-5; D is unclear. Deletions cut 6 bases from V and 16 bases from J, with 22 bases between. The CDR3 length is 13 residues. Germline-derived CDR1 and CDR2 are WNHNN and SYGVQD (reference sequence). The CDR3 loop is CASRTSYLEGGHF. Here the CDR3 DNA reads TGCGCCAGCAGAACTAGTTACTTGGAGGGAGGACATTTT.

J is TRBJ2-7 and V is TRBV30, with D maybe TRBD1 (6 bases). CDR1 and CDR2 (germline): GTSNPN, SVGIG (reference sequence). With 1 base removed from V and 5 bases from J, the gap between germline ends came to 12 bases. The CDR3 extends over 13 amino acids. CDR3 region: CAWSAGVRHEQYF. In DNA form, the CDR3 reads TGTGCCTGGAGTGCAGGGGTTCGGCACGAGCAGTACTTC.

This clone appeared a few times. The chain recombines TRBV18 with TRBJ2-3; D gene uncertain. The CDR3 has 14 residues. Germline values: CDR1 KGHSH, CDR2 LQKENI. V was trimmed by 3 bases and J by 0 bases, leaving 7 bases between them. The CDR3 loop is CASSPDISTDTQYF. CDR3 coding DNA: TGTGCCAGCTCACCTGACATTAGCACAGATACGCAGTATTTT.

This clone came up once. The chain links TRBV4-1 to TRBJ2-7; 7 bases are shared with TRBD2. The V gene end was trimmed by 5 bases and the J gene end by 4 bases; junction bases not matched to a gene: 11. This CDR3 has 15 amino acids. Germline lookup yields CDR1 MGHRA and CDR2 YSYEKL. The CDR3 reads CASSKAWGGAYEQYF. CDR3 coding DNA: TGCGCCAGCAGCAAAGCCTGGGGGGGAGCGTACGAGCAGTACTTC.

V is TRBV6-2 or TRBV6-3 and J is TRBJ2-7; 8 nucleotides match TRBD2. The germline V gene encodes CDR1 MNHEY and CDR2 SVGEGT. V was pared by 7 bases and J by 5 bases, with 7 bases of the junction left unmatched. The CDR3 sequence is 13 residues long. The CDR3 loop is CASTPAGVNEQYF. CDR3 sequence (DNA): TGTGCCAGCACCCCAGCGGGAGTCAACGAGCAGTACTTC.

This clone turned up a few times. V and J are TRBV5-1 and TRBJ2-1, with TRBD2 matching 13 bases. The trim removed 3 bases at V and 9 bases at J, leaving 6 bases unmatched. There are 15 residues in the CDR3. Per germline, CDR1 SGHRS and CDR2 YFSETQ. The CDR3 DNA reads as TGCGCCAGCAGCTCCACTAGCGGGAGGGGTTTTGAGCAGTTCTTC. It yields the protein CASSSTSGRGFEQFF.

This chain joins TRBV5-1 and TRBJ2-5; D might be TRBD2 (5 bases). This CDR3 has 15 amino acids. Per germline, CDR1 SGHRS and CDR2 YFSETQ. The germline V and J ends were trimmed by 3 bases and 4 bases, with 16 bases remaining between them. For the CDR3, the DNA is TGCGCCAGCAGCTCTGCTACTTCGGGGTTAGAGACCCAGTACTTC. It yields the protein CASSSATSGLETQYF.

V gene TRBV5-1 combines with J gene TRBJ2-7; 12 bases line up with TRBD2. CDR3 length: 16 amino acids. V lost 4 bases and J lost 2; bases outside the gene matches: 7. The germline CDR1 and CDR2 sequences are SGHRS and YFSETQ. In DNA, the CDR3 is TGCGCCAGCAGCACCGGGACTAGCGGGTTAGCCTACGAGCAGTACTTC. Its translation: CASSTGTSGLAYEQYF.